Listed below are T cell receptor beta chains from one sample, sequenced in a study of shared clonotypes between healthy human individuals. Measured with immunoSEQ multiplex PCR; TCRdb has only the in-frame clones, and not every one. The repertoire holds some 2 million clones, with 95% as singletons. Sequencing input: naive CD4+ T cells sorted from blood. These receptors were taken from a man younger than 35 in good health. Both conserved end residues are part of each CDR3. A D gene is named only where the DNA matches it firmly. Some rows have no size entry. The others give once, few or many, or a class for an expanded clone.

cdr3_aa	cdr3_nt	v_call	clone_size	d_call	j_call
CASSTRDTLNQPQHF	TGTGCCAGCAGCACCCGGGACACCCTCAATCAGCCCCAGCATTTT	TRBV7-2	-	-	TRBJ1-5
CASSLGLENTEAFF	TGTGCCAGCAGCTTAGGCCTGGAAAACACTGAAGCTTTCTTT	TRBV11-2	-	-	TRBJ1-1
CASSSLGDINYGYTF	TGCGCCAGCAGCTCGCTTGGGGACATAAACTATGGCTACACCTTC	TRBV5-1	-	-	TRBJ1-2
CASSADGTKNQPQHF	TGCGCCAGCAGCGCGGACGGGACAAAGAATCAGCCCCAGCATTTT	TRBV5-1	-	-	TRBJ1-5
CASSEGGREKLFF	TGTGCCAGCAGTGAGGGGGGACGGGAAAAACTGTTTTTT	TRBV6-1	once	-	TRBJ1-4
CASSGGQRSNEQFF	TGCGCCAGCAGCGGGGGTCAGCGGTCCAATGAGCAGTTCTTC	TRBV5-1	-	-	TRBJ2-1
CASSPGGAHTEAFF	TGTGCCAGCTCACCCGGGGGAGCGCACACTGAAGCTTTCTTT	TRBV18	-	-	TRBJ1-1
CASSLLQGNTEAFF	TGTGCCAGCAGTTTATTACAGGGGAACACTGAAGCTTTCTTT	TRBV27	-	-	TRBJ1-1
CASSMAGIDAYEQYF	TGTGCCAGTAGTATGGCGGGGATCGATGCCTACGAGCAGTACTTC	TRBV19	-	-	TRBJ2-7
CASSFGTGAAYEQYF	TGTGCTAGCAGCTTCGGGACAGGGGCAGCCTACGAGCAGTACTTC	TRBV7-7	once	TRBD1	TRBJ2-7
CSSPGTTRGTEAFF	TGCAGCTCCCCCGGGACCACCCGTGGGACTGAAGCTTTCTTT	TRBV29-1	-	-	TRBJ1-1
CASSVTGQGTYEQYF	TGTGCCAGCAGTGTTACGGGACAGGGGACTTACGAGCAGTACTTC	TRBV2	-	TRBD1	TRBJ2-7
CARDQGGEQFF	TGTGCCCGGGATCAGGGCGGGGAGCAGTTCTTC	TRBV30	-	-	TRBJ2-1
CASSSSGSLGFKDTQYF	TGTGCCAGCAGTTCTTCAGGGAGTCTAGGATTCAAAGATACGCAGTATTTT	TRBV28	-	-	TRBJ2-3
CASTPETGYRGNTIYF	TGCGCCAGCACACCCGAGACAGGTTATCGTGGAAACACCATATATTTT	TRBV23-1	-	-	TRBJ1-3
CASSFRTYYTGELFF	TGCGCCAGCAGCTTTCGGACTTACTACACCGGGGAGCTGTTTTTT	TRBV5-1	-	-	TRBJ2-2
CASSQQGFTDTQYF	TGCGCCAGCAGTCAACAGGGATTCACAGATACGCAGTATTTT	TRBV10-2	-	-	TRBJ2-3
CASSPMRELSDTQYF	TGTGCCAGCTCACCAATGCGGGAGTTATCAGATACGCAGTATTTT	TRBV18	-	TRBD2	TRBJ2-3
CASSSLPTGAGSYTF	TGTGCCAGTAGTAGCCTCCCCACAGGGGCCGGCAGCTACACCTTC	TRBV19	-	TRBD1	TRBJ1-2
CASSTVGGVTIYF	TGTGCCAGCAGCACCGTGGGGGGGGTTACCATATATTTT	TRBV2	-	-	TRBJ1-3
CASSRESNTEAFF	TGTGCCAGCAGCAGGGAAAGTAACACTGAAGCTTTCTTT	TRBV7-9	-	-	TRBJ1-1
CASSLFTWTGGETQYF	TGTGCCAGCAGCTTATTTACATGGACAGGGGGAGAGACCCAGTACTTC	TRBV7-9	-	TRBD1	TRBJ2-5